This T cell receptor (beta chain) was captured by sequencing in a study of cytomegalovirus exposure and HLA in healthy donors. Study observations and caveats: There were some 150 TCR beta chains listed as cytomegalovirus-associated.

Sequencing used immunoSEQ multiplex PCR; TCRdb keeps in-frame clones, though not all of them. The sample lists fewer than 150,000 clones, around 88% seen once, with 7.9% in the top ten. Germline V gene sequence: CDR1 MGHRA, CDR2 YSYEKL. This CDR3 is built from 16 residues. Trimming pared 3 bases from V and 6 bases from J, leaving 15 bases between. It was the approximately 120-subject validation cohort, separate from the roughly 700-subject first cohort, to which the donors belonged. In regard to this clone: The antigen remains unidentified.

This receptor was taken from a woman between 18 and 29 years old in good health and CMV-seropositive. The sequenced material came from PBMCs. This rearrangement joins TRBV4-1 to TRBJ1-6; D uncertain. CDR3 in amino acids: CASSHPLTIANSPLHF. CDR3 DNA sequence: TGCGCCAGCAGCCATCCGTTGACAATTGCTAATTCACCCCTCCACTTT.